This is a list of T cell receptor beta chains from one sample in a study of molecular identifiers for immune sequencing clone quantification. Via MiXCR, TCRdb re-called the PCR reads, giving one row per CDR3 protein. The sample records 300,000 to 400,000 distinct CDR3 sequences, 24% being singletons. The sequencing input was naive CD8+ T cells from blood, with Jurkat cell RNA spiked in. The receptors derive from a human donor in good health. Some libraries in this study had Jurkat cell RNA spiked in. CDR3s leave out the opening cysteine and the closing phenylalanine or tryptophan. A D gene is named only where the DNA matches it firmly. Clone size appears in some rows only: once, few, many, or a class for an expanded clone.

V gene	J gene	clone size	D gene	CDR3 length	CDR3 protein
TRBV4-3	TRBJ2-2	few	TRBD1	16	ASSQDLGDRVLTGELF
TRBV3-1	TRBJ2-7	many	NA	11	ASSRRETYEQY
TRBV27	TRBJ2-3	NA	NA	17	ASSPKETGWGEDEDTQY
TRBV2	TRBJ2-1	many	NA	12	ASSEWAEYNEQF
TRBV19	TRBJ2-1	many	NA	9	ASSKYNEQF
TRBV7-8	TRBJ2-5	NA	NA	11	ASSSTSFETQY
TRBV7-9	TRBJ1-1	many	NA	11	ASSQFQGFEAF
TRBV9	TRBJ2-7	NA	TRBD1	13	AGSVGGQGTYEQY
TRBV12-3/TRBV12-4	TRBJ2-1	many	NA	13	ASSSSRRDYNEQF
TRBV29-1	TRBJ2-7	many	TRBD1	9	SAEQGYEQY
TRBV4-1	TRBJ2-5	NA	NA	13	ARSQETVLQETQY
TRBV7-9	TRBJ1-1	many	NA	13	ASSSGSASVTEAF
TRBV27	TRBJ2-7	few	NA	12	ASSLPAPGGEQY
TRBV6-5	TRBJ2-7	many	NA	11	ASSYSLVNEQY
TRBV7-9	TRBJ2-7	many	TRBD1	13	ASSFTGQETYEQY
TRBV13	TRBJ2-2	many	NA	13	ASSLENRNTGELF
TRBV7-9	TRBJ2-3	many	TRBD2	16	ASSLVATSGSVTDTQY
TRBV30	TRBJ2-7	NA	NA	13	AWSAPFPGPYEQY
TRBV11-2	TRBJ2-1	few	NA	16	ASSFYPDISPHSNEQF
TRBV28	TRBJ1-5	many	NA	10	ASSTTYQPQH
TRBV7-8	TRBJ1-5	few	TRBD1	13	ASSRLQRGLEPQH
TRBV3-1	TRBJ2-3	NA	TRBD2	15	ASSQDGTSGPHDTQY
TRBV15	TRBJ1-3	few	NA	13	ATSTDRSSGNTIY
TRBV5-1	TRBJ1-1	many	NA	12	ASSTGQFAAEAF
TRBV5-6	TRBJ2-7	many	NA	12	ASSPSMSYQEQY
TRBV2	TRBJ2-2	few	TRBD1	14	ASSGDRGSNTGELF
TRBV9	TRBJ2-5	many	TRBD2	11	ASSSGLAETQY
TRBV27	TRBJ2-1	few	TRBD2	13	ASSLSSGSQDEQF
TRBV2	TRBJ1-5	NA	TRBD1	14	TSSVPRDRGWQPQH
TRBV4-1	TRBJ2-7	NA	NA	12	ASSQGELNYEQY
TRBV27	TRBJ2-7	few	NA	12	ASSLIPGPREQY
TRBV4-3	TRBJ2-3	NA	NA	15	ASSQDGVGVGPDTQY
TRBV28	TRBJ2-5	NA	NA	16	ASSGQRASGASEETQY
TRBV28	TRBJ2-3	NA	TRBD1	15	ASSLIVLDRSTDTQY
TRBV12-3/TRBV12-4	TRBJ2-2	NA	TRBD2	15	ASSPGLAGVDTGELF
TRBV10-3	TRBJ2-3	NA	NA	10	AIKDSTDTQY